The following is a TCR beta chain sequence with its context. Its antigen is unknown. This sample was included in a study of T cell repertoires in cytomegalovirus infection. The overall study: Public TCR beta signatures indicated both CMV infection and matching HLA type. Study observations and caveats: Cumulative public TCR beta family frequency identified carriers of CMV plus the relevant HLA. What dominated the ex vivo response were HLA-C-restricted CMV-specific TCR beta clonotypes.

Using its own MiXCR run on the reads, TCRdb lists one record per CDR3 protein. The sample yields approximately 180,000 distinct CDR3 sequences, roughly 9.8% seen once. The CDR3 is 13 residues long. The germline V gene encodes CDR1 DFQATT and CDR2 SNEGSKA (reference sequence). V was pared by 2 bases and J by 5 bases, with 12 bases between. The gene calls are TRBV20-1 and TRBJ2-5; D perhaps matches TRBD1 (6 bases). Specimen: PBMCs. The source of this sequence is a human donor in good health (CMV status not recorded). Some clones in this sample may be carry-over from other donors' samples. The CDR3 DNA reads TGCAGTGCTAGACTACAGGGCACTGAGACCCAGTACTTC. This encodes CSARLQGTETQYF.